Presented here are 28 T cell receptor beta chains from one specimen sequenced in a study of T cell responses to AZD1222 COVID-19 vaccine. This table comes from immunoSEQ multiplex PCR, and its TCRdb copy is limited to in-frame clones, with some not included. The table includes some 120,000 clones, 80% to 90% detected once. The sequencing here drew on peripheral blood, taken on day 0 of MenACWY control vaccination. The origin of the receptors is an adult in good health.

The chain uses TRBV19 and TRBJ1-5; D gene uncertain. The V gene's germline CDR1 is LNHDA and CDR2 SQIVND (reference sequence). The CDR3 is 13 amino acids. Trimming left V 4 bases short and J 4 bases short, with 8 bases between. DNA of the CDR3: TGTGCCAGTAGTAGGTCGGGAAATCAGCCCCAGCATTTT. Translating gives CASSRSGNQPQHF. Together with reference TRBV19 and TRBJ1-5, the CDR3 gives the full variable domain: DGGITQSPKYLFRKEGQNVTLSCEQNLNHDAMYWYRQDPGQGLRLIYYSQIVNDFQKGDIAEGYSVSREKKESFPLTVTSAQKNPTAFYLCASSRSGNQPQHFGDGTRLSIL.

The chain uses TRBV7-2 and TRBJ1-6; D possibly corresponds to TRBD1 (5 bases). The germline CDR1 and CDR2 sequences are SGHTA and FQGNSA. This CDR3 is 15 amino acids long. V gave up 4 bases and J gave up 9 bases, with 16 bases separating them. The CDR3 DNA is TGTGCCAGCAGCTCACAGGTAGAGGTCACTTCACCCCTCCACTTT. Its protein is CASSSQVEVTSPLHF. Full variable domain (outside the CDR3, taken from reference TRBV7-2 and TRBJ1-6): GAGVSQSPSNKVTEKGKDVELRCDPISGHTALYWYRQSLGQGLEFLIYFQGNSAPDKSGLPSDRFSAERTGGSVSTLTIQRTQQEDSAVYLCASSSQVEVTSPLHFGNGTRLTVT.

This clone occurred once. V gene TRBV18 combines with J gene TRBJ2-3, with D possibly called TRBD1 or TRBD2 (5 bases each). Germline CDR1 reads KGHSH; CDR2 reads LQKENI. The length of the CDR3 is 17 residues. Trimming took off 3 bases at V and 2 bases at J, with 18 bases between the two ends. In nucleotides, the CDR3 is TGTGCCAGCTCACCTTTTGAACTAGGGGTCTCCACAGATACGCAGTATTTT. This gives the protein CASSPFELGVSTDTQYF.

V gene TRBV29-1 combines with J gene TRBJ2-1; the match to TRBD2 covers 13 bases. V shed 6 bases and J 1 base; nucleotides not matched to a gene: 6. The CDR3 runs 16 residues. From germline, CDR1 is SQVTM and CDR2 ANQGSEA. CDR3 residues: CSVTGLAGVSYNEQFF. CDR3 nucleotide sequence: TGCAGCGTGACAGGACTAGCGGGGGTTTCCTACAATGAGCAGTTCTTC.

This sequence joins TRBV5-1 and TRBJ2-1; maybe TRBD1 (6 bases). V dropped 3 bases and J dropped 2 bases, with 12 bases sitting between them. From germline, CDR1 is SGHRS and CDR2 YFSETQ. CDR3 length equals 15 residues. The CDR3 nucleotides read TGCGCCAGCAGCTCGACAGGACCCACCTACAATGAGCAGTTCTTC. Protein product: CASSSTGPTYNEQFF.

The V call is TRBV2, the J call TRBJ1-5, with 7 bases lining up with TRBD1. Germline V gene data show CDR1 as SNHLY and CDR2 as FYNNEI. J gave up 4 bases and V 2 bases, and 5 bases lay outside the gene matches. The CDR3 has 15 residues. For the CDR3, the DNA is TGTGCCAGCAGTGAAAACAGGGGCCTTAATCAGCCCCAGCATTTT. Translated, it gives CASSENRGLNQPQHF.

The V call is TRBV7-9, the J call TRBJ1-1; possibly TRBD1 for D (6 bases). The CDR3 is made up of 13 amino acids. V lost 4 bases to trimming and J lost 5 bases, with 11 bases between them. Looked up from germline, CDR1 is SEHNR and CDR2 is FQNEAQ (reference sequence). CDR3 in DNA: TGTGCCAGCAGCTCCAGGGGTGGAACTGAAGCTTTCTTT. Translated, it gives CASSSRGGTEAFF.

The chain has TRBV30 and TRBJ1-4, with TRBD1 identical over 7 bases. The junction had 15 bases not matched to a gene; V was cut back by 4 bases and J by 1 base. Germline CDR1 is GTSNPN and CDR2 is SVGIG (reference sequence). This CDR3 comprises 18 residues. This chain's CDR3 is CAWTNLPGQVRTNEKLFF. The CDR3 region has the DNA TGTGCCTGGACCAACTTACCCGGACAGGTAAGAACTAATGAAAAACTGTTTTTT.

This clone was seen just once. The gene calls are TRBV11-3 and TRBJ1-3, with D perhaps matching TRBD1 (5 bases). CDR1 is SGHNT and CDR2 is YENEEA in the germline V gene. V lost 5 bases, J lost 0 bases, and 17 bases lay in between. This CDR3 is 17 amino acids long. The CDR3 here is CASSPWKGLSSGNTIYF. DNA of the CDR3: TGTGCCAGCAGCCCTTGGAAGGGACTCAGCTCTGGAAACACCATATATTTT.

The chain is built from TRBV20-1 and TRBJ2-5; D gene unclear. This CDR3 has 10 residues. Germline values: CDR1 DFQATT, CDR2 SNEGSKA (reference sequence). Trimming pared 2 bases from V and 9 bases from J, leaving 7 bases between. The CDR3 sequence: CSARLGAQYF. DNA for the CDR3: TGCAGTGCTAGACTTGGGGCCCAGTACTTC.

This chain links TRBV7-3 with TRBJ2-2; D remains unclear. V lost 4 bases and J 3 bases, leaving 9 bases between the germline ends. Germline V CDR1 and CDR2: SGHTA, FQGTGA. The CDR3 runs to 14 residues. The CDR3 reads CASSSRADTGELFF. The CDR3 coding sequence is TGTGCCAGCAGCTCCCGGGCCGACACCGGGGAGCTGTTTTTT.

CDR3 DNA sequence: TGCGCCAGCAGCTCCTACCGGAGGGACACAGATACGCAGTATTTT. Translated, it gives CASSSYRRDTDTQYF. This rearrangement joins TRBV5-1 to TRBJ2-3; D may be TRBD2 (6 bases). The V gene lost 3 bases and the J gene lost 2 bases, with 13 bases spanning the gap. From germline, CDR1 is SGHRS and CDR2 YFSETQ. This CDR3 region has 15 residues. The variable domain in full, completed from reference TRBV5-1 and TRBJ2-3, reads KAGVTQTPRYLIKTRGQQVTLSCSPISGHRSVSWYQQTPGQGLQFLFEYFSETQRNKGNFPGRFSGRQFSNSRSEMNVSTLELGDSALYLCASSSYRRDTDTQYFGPGTRLTVL.

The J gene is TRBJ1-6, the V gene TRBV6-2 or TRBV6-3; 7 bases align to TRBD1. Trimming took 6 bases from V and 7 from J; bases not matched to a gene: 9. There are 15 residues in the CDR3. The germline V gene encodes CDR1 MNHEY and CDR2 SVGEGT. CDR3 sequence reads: CASSRSQTGNSPLHF. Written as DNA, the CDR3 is TGTGCCAGCAGCCGAAGTCAGACAGGGAATTCACCCCTCCACTTT.

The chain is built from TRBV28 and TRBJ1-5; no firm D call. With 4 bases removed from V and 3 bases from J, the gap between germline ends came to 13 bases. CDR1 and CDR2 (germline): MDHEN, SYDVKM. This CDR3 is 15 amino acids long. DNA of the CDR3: TGTGCCAGCAGTTCCTACTCTAGGGCCAATCAGCCCCAGCATTTT. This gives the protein CASSSYSRANQPQHF.

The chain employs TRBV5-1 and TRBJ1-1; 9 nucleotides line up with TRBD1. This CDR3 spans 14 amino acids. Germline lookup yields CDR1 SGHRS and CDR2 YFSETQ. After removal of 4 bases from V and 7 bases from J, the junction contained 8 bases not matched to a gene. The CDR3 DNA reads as TGCGCCAGCAGCCGTCCTCCGGGACAGGGTGAAGCTTTCTTT. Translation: CASSRPPGQGEAFF.

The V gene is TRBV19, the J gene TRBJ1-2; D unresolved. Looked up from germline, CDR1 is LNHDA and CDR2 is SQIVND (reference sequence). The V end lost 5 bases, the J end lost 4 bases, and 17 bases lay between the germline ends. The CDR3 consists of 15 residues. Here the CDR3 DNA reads TGTGCCAGTAGTTCCCACAATCGGTTGGCCTATGGCTACACCTTC. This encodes CASSSHNRLAYGYTF.

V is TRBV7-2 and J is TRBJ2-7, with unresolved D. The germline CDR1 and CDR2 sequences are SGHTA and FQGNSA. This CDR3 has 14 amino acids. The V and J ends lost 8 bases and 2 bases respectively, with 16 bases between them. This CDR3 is CASRADGYAYEQYF. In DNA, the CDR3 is TGTGCCAGCCGTGCGGACGGGTACGCCTACGAGCAGTACTTC.

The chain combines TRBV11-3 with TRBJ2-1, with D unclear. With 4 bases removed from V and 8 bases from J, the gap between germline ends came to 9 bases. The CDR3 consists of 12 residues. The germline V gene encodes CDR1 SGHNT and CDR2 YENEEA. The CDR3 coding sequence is TGTGCCAGCAGCTCCCCTGGGGATGAGCAGTTCTTC. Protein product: CASSSPGDEQFF.

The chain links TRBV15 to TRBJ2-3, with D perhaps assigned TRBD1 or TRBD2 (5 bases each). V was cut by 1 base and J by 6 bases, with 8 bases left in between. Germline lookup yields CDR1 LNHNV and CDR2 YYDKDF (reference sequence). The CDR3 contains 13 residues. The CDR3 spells CATSRGDGDTQYF. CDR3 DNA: TGTGCCACCAGCAGAGGGGACGGGGATACGCAGTATTTT.

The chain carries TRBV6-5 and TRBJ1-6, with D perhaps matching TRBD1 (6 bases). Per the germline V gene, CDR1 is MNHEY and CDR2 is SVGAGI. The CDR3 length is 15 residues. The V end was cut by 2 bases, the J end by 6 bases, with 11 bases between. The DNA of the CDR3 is TGTGCCAGCAGTTACACCACAGGGAGTAATTCACCCCTCCACTTT. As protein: CASSYTTGSNSPLHF.

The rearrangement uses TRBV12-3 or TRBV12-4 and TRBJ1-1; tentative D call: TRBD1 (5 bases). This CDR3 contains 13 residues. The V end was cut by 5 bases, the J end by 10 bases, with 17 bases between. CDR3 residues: CASSRDRERSAFF. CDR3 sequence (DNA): TGTGCCAGCAGTCGGGACCGGGAGCGGTCAGCTTTCTTT.

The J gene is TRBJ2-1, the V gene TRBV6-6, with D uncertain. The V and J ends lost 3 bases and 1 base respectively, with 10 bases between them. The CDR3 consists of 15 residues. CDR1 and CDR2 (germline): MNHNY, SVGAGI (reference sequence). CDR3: CASSYDQGSYNEQFF. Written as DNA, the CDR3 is TGTGCCAGCAGTTATGATCAAGGGTCCTACAATGAGCAGTTCTTC.

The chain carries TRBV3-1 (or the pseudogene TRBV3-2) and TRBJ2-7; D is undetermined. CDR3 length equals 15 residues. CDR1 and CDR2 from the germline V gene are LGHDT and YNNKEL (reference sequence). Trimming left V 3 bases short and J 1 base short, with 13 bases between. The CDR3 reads CASSQPGRHSYEQYF. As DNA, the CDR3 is TGTGCCAGCAGCCAGCCCGGGCGCCATTCCTACGAGCAGTACTTC.

CDR3 region: CASSLIISYEQYF. In nucleotides, the CDR3 is TGTGCCAGCAGTTTGATCATTAGCTACGAGCAGTACTTC. The J gene is TRBJ2-7, the V gene TRBV28; D gene unclear. V was trimmed by 3 bases and J by 3 bases, leaving 9 bases between them. Germline values: CDR1 MDHEN, CDR2 SYDVKM. The CDR3 extends over 13 amino acids.

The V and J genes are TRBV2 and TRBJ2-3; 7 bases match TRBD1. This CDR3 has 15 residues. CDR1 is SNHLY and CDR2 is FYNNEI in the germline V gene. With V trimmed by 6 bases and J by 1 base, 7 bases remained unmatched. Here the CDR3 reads CASRRQGLGTDTQYF. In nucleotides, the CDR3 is TGTGCCAGCAGGAGACAGGGTCTTGGCACAGATACGCAGTATTTT.

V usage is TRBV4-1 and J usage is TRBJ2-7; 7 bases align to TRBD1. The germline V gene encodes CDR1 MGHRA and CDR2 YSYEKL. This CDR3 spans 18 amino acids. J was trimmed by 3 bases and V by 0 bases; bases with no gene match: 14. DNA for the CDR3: TGCGCCAGCAGCCAAGAAGTACAGGGGTATAGGGGGCTCTACGAGCAGTACTTC. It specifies CASSQEVQGYRGLYEQYF.

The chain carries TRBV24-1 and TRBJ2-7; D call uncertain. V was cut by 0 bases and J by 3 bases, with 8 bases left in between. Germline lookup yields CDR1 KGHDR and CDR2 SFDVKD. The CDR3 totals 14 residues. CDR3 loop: CATSDLGSVYEQYF. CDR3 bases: TGTGCCACCAGTGATTTGGGCAGCGTCTACGAGCAGTACTTC.

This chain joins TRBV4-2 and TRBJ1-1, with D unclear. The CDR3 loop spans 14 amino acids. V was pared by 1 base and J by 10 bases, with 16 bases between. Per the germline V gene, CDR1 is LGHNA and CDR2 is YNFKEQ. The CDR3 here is CASSQVDEEDGAFF. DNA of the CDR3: TGTGCCAGCAGCCAAGTCGATGAGGAGGACGGAGCTTTCTTT.